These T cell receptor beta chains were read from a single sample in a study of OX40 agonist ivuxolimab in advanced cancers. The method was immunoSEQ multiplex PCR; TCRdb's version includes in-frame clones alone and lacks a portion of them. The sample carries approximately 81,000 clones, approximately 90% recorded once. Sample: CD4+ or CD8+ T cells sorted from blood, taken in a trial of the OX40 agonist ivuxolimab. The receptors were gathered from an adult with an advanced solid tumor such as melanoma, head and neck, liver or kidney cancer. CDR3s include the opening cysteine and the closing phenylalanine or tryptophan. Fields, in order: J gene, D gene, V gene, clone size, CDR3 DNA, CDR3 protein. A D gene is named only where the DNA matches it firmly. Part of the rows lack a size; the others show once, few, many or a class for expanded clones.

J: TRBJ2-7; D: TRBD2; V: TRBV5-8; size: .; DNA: TGTGCCAGCAGCCGTCCCTCACCGGGACTAGCGCACTACGAGCAGTACTTC; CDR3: CASSRPSPGLAHYEQYF
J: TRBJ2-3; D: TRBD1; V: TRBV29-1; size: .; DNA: TGCAGCGTTATTTGGGGGACAGGGGCGGATACGCAGTATTTT; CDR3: CSVIWGTGADTQYF
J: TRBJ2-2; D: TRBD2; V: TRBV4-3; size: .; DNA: TGCGCCAGCAGCCAAGGGACTAGCGGGAAGAACACCGGGGAGCTGTTTTTT; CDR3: CASSQGTSGKNTGELFF
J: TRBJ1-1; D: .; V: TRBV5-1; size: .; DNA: TGCGCCAGCAGCTTGGAAGGGGGGCTTGGGACTGAAGCTTTCTTT; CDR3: CASSLEGGLGTEAFF
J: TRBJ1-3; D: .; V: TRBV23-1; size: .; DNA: TGCGCCAGCAGTTGGGGACCGACCCCAAACACCATATATTTT; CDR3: CASSWGPTPNTIYF
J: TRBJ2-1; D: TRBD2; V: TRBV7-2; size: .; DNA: TGTGCCAGCAGCTTACAGACTAGCGGGAGGGCGGCCTACAATGAGCAGTTCTTC; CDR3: CASSLQTSGRAAYNEQFF
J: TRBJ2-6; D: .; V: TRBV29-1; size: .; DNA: TGCAGCGTTGGGGGGAACCCTGGGGCCAACGTCCTGACTTTC; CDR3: CSVGGNPGANVLTF
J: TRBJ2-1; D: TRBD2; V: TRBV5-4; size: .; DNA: TGTGCCAGCAGCTTGTCAGCGGGGGAATACAATGAGCAGTTCTTC; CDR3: CASSLSAGEYNEQFF
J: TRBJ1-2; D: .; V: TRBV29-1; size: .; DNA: TGCAGCGTTGAAGATCCAACGGGGCCTGGCTACACCTTC; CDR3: CSVEDPTGPGYTF
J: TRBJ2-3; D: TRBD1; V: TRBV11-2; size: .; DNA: TGTGCCAGCAGCTTATTTGAACAGGGGTTCACAGATACGCAGTATTTT; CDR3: CASSLFEQGFTDTQYF
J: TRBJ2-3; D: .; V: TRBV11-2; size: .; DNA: TGTGCCAGCAGCTCGGGACCCGTTGGGGATACGCAGTATTTT; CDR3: CASSSGPVGDTQYF
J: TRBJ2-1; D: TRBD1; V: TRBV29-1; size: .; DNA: TGCAGCGTCGCCGGGACAGGGCCCTACAATGAGCAGTTCTTC; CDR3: CSVAGTGPYNEQFF
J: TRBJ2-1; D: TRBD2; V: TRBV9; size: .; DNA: TGTGCCAGCAGCGTGAGCGGGAGGGCCAATGAGCAGTTCTTC; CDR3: CASSVSGRANEQFF
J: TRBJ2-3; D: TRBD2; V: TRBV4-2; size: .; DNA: TGTGCCAGCAGCCAAGATATCCTAGCGGGGGGGAGGGATACGCAGTATTTT; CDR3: CASSQDILAGGRDTQYF
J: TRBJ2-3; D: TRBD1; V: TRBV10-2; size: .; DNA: TGCGCCAGCAGTGAGTTGACAGGGTACAGCCGCACAGATACGCAGTATTTT; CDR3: CASSELTGYSRTDTQYF
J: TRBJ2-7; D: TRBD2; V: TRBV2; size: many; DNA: TGTGCCAGCAGTGAACGGGGACTAGCGGCCTACGAGCAGTACTTC; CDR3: CASSERGLAAYEQYF
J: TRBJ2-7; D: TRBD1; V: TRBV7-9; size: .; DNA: TGTGCCAGCAGCTTTCCCGGGACAGGGGTCTACGAGCAGTACTTC; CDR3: CASSFPGTGVYEQYF
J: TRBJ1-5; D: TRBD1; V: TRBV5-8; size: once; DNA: TGTGCCAGCAGCCGTGACAGGGCAAATCAGCCCCAGCATTTT; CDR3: CASSRDRANQPQHF
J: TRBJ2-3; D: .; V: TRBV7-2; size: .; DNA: TGTGCCAGCAGCCGACAGGCCGGCACAGATACGCAGTATTTT; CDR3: CASSRQAGTDTQYF
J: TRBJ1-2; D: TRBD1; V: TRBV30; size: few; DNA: TGTGCCTGCCAGAAGGCAGGGGGCGATGGCTACACCTTC; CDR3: CACQKAGGDGYTF
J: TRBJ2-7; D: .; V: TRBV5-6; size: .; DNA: TGTGCCAGCAGCTTTAGAGGGGCTCCCGGCGAGCAGTACTTC; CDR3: CASSFRGAPGEQYF
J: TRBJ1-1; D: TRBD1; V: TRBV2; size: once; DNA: TGTGCCAGCAGTGAAAGACAGGGAAGGGCTTTCTTT; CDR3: CASSERQGRAFF
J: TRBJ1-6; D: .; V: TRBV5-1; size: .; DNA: TGCGCCAGCAGCTTGGGCGGGGATTTCGGTTCACCCCTCCACTTT; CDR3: CASSLGGDFGSPLHF
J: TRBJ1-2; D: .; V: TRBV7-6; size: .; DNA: TGTGCCAGCAGCTTAGGCAGGGTTGGTGGCTACACCTTC; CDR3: CASSLGRVGGYTF
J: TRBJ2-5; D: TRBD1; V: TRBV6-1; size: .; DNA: TGTGCCAGCATTAAGAGACAGGGAACGGAGACCCAGTACTTC; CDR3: CASIKRQGTETQYF
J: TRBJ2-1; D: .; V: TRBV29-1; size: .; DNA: TGCAGCGTTGCCCGAGATTACAATGAGCAGTTCTTC; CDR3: CSVARDYNEQFF
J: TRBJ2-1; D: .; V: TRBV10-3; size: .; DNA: TGTGCCATCAGTCCCCTTTTCACCGGGGACAATGAGCAGTTCTTC; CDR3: CAISPLFTGDNEQFF
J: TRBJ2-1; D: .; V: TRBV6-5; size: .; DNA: TGTGCCAGCAGTTACGGTCTAGGCTCCAATGAGCAGTTCTTC; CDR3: CASSYGLGSNEQFF
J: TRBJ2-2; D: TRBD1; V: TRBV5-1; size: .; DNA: TGCGCCAGCAGCTCGGGACAGGGGCGAACCGGGGAGCTGTTTTTT; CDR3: CASSSGQGRTGELFF
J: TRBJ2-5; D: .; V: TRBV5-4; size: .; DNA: TGTGCCAGCAGCTTGAGGACAGTTGAGACCCAGTACTTC; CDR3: CASSLRTVETQYF
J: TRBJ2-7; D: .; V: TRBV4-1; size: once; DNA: TGCGCCAGCAGCCAAGGGCGGGGGCTCAGGGGCTACGAGCAGTACTTC; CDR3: CASSQGRGLRGYEQYF
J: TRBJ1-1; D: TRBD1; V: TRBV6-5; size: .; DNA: TGTGCCAGCAGTTACGGACAGGGATGGAGCACTGAAGCTTTCTTT; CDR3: CASSYGQGWSTEAFF
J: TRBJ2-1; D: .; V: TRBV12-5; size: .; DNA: TGTGCTAGTGGCCCAGGGGACGTTTGGAATGAGCAGTTCTTC; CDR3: CASGPGDVWNEQFF
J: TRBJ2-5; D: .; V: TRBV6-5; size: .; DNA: TGTGCCAGCAGTCTTCGGGAGACCCAGTACTTC; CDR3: CASSLRETQYF
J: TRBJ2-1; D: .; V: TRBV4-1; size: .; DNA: TGCGCCAGCAGCCAAGTGTCGGGAAACCTCCGGAATGAGCAGTTCTTC; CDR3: CASSQVSGNLRNEQFF
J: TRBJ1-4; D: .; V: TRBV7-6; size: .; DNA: TGTGCCAGCAGCTTGCCCGGGGCGCTTAATGAAAAACTGTTTTTT; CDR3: CASSLPGALNEKLFF
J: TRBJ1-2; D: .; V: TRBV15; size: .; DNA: TGTGCCACCAGCAGGGACGCCTATGGCTACACCTTC; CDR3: CATSRDAYGYTF
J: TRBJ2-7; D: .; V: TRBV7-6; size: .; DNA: TGTGCCAGCAGCTTAAGGGGAAAAACCTACGAGCAGTACTTC; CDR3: CASSLRGKTYEQYF
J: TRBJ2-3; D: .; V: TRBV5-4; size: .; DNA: TGTGCCAGCAGCCCTGCCCGGGCTCCAGATACGCAGTATTTT; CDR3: CASSPARAPDTQYF